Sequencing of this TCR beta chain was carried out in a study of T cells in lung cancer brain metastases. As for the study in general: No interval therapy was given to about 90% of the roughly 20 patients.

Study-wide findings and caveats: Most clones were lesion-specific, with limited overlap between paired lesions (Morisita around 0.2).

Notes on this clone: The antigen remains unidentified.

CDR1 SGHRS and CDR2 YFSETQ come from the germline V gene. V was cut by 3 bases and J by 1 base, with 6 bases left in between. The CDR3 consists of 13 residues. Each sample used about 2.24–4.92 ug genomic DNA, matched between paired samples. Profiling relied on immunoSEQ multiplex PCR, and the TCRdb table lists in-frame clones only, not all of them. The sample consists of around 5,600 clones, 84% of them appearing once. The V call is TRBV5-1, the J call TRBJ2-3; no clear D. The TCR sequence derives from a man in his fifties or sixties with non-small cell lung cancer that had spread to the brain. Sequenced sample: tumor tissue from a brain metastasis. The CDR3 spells CASSSGGTDTQYF. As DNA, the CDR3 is TGCGCCAGCAGCTCCGGTGGCACAGATACGCAGTATTTT.